This T cell receptor beta chain was identified in a study of HIV-infected patients and healthy controls. Study background: Total CDR3 counts per chain did not differ significantly between patients and controls. Study-wide results and caveats: In healthy controls, MAIT alpha CDR3s were common; in HIV+ repertoires, severely depleted. HIV-infected repertoires had significantly higher mean Gini indices than controls, possibly reflecting oligoclonality.

About 500 ng RNA was reverse transcribed with alpha and beta constant-region primers. Separate chain-specific third strand synthesis with multiplexing indices produced the alpha and beta libraries. Each cDNA molecule was barcoded, and a single primer pair amplified each chain. TCRdb reanalysed the 5' RACE reads using MiXCR and keeps one entry per CDR3 protein. The sample carries about 5,700 distinct CDR3 sequences, 8.5% to 10% recorded once. By share, this clonotype ranks as medium-sized. Its specificity is not known. V shed 2 bases, J shed 3 bases, and the junction held 2 bases outside the gene matches. CDR3 length: 16 residues. Germline CDR1 reads SGHRS; CDR2 reads YFSETQ. Antiretroviral therapy had run roughly three months, about 14 weeks, before follow-up blood collection. Whole blood was used without fractionation, so all unsorted peripheral T cells were included.

Sequencing used blood, obtained during antiretroviral therapy. The clonotype comes from an adult with HIV infection. The chain combines TRBV5-1 with TRBJ2-2, with TRBD2 matching 12 bases. The CDR3 nucleotides are TGCGCCAGCAGCTTCCTAGCGGGAGGGCACACCGGGGAGCTGTTTTTT. This codes for CASSFLAGGHTGELFF. The complete variable domain, with remaining parts taken from reference TRBV5-1 and TRBJ2-2, reads KAGVTQTPRYLIKTRGQQVTLSCSPISGHRSVSWYQQTPGQGLQFLFEYFSETQRNKGNFPGRFSGRQFSNSRSEMNVSTLELGDSALYLCASSFLAGGHTGELFFGEGSRLTVL.